This entry concerns a single T cell receptor (beta chain). This sample stems from a study of blood T cell repertoires in COVID-19. Background on the study: Spain, Italy and the United States supplied samples that represented acute and convalescent COVID-19.

Seattle's enrolled individuals joined amid active infection and were then monitored longitudinally. Under the authors' procedure: Reference gene primers were amplified, and this amplification served to estimate nucleated cell counts. Clones were sequenced by immunoSEQ multiplex PCR, and TCRdb holds only the in-frame ones, with some missing. V, J and clone size reflect that table, while D and trimming were determined from the DNA. Among more than 60,000 clones listed, about 90% were seen once. The CDR3 is made up of 15 amino acids. With 1 base clipped from V and 6 bases from J, the junction kept 6 bases outside the gene matches. Germline loops: CDR1 SGHVS, CDR2 FNYEAQ.

Sequences were obtained from peripheral blood. The rearrangement joins TRBV7-6 to TRBJ2-1; 7 bases line up with TRBD2. The clonotype originates from a woman between 55 and 75 years old with COVID-19, enrolled during active disease. The CDR3 loop is CASSLEWGGINEQFF. DNA of the CDR3: TGTGCCAGCAGCTTAGAGTGGGGGGGAATCAATGAGCAGTTCTTC.